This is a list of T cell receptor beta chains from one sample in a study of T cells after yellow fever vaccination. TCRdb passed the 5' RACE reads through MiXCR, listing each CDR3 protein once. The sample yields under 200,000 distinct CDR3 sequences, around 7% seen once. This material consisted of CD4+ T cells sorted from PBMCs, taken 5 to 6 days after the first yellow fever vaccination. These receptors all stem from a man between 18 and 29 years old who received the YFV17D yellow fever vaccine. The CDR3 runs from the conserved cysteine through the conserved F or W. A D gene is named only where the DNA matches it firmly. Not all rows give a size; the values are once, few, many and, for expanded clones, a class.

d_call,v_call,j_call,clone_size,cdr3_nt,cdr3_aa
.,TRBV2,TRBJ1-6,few,TGTGCCAGCAGTGAAGGGCAGGGTGGAGGTTCACCCCTCCACTTT,CASSEGQGGGSPLHF
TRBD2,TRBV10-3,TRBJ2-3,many,TGTGCCATCAACGAGGGACTAGCGGCCCCCGCAGATACGCAGTATTTT,CAINEGLAAPADTQYF
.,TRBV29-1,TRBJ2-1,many,TGCAGCGTTGAGGTGGGGGGTCATGAGCAGTTCTTC,CSVEVGGHEQFF
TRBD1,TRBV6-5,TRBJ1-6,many,TGTGCCAGCAGTTCACAGGGGAGTCACCTCCACTTT,CASSSQGSHLHF
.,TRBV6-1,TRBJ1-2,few,TGTGCCAGCAGCCGAACCCCGGTAAACTATGGCTACACCTTC,CASSRTPVNYGYTF
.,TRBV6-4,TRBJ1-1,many,TGTGCCAGCAGCCAACAGGGTGGCACTGAAGCTTTCTTT,CASSQQGGTEAFF
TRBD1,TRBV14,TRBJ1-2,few,TGTGCCAGCAGTCCACAGGGGCTCTATGGCTACACCTTC,CASSPQGLYGYTF
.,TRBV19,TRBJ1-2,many,TGTGCCAGTAGCGTTGGGGGACCGAGCAACTATGGCTACACCTTC,CASSVGGPSNYGYTF
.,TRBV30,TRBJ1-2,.,TGTGCCTGGAGTACGACCGAATATGGCTACACCTTC,CAWSTTEYGYTF
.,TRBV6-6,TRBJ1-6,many,TGTGCCAGCAACCAACTCCCCAGACGACTCCTCCACTTT,CASNQLPRRLLHF
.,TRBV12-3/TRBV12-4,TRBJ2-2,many,TGTGCCAGCAGTTTCCTCGTGAACACCGGGGAGCTGTTTTTT,CASSFLVNTGELFF
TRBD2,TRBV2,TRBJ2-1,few,TGTGCCAGCAGCGGGCTAGCGGATCCATACAATGAGCAGTTCTTC,CASSGLADPYNEQFF
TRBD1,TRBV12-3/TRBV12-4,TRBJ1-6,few,TGTGCCAGCAGTCCGCGGGCAGGGGGGGATTCACCCCTCCACTTT,CASSPRAGGDSPLHF
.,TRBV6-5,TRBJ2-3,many,TGTGCCAGCAGTTACAAGGGGAGCACAGATACGCAGTATTTT,CASSYKGSTDTQYF
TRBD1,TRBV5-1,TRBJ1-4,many,TGCGCCAGCAGCTTGCAGGGGGGAAAATATGAAAAACTGTTTTTT,CASSLQGGKYEKLFF
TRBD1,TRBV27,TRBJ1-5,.,TGTGCCAGCAGCCCCCGATCGGGACAGGGTAGCAATCAGCCCAAGCATTTT,CASSPRSGQGSNQPKHF
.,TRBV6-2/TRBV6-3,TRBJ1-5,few,TGTGCCAGCAGACCTCAACTCCGGGGCAATCAGCCCCAGCATTTT,CASRPQLRGNQPQHF
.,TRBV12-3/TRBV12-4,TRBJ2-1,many,TGTGCCAGCAGTTTTTTTGGTCTTCGTCCTCTCAACAATGAGCAGTTCTTC,CASSFFGLRPLNNEQFF
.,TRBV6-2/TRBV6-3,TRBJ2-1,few,TGTGCCAGCGGACTGGGCCCCGGTGAGCAGTTCTTC,CASGLGPGEQFF
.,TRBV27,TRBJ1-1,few,TGTGCCAGCAGTTTGGGAACGGCCGGGAACACTGAAGCTTTCTTT,CASSLGTAGNTEAFF
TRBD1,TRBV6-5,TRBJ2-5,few,TGTGCCAGCAGTTACTCGACAGGGGTTCGGGAGACCCAGTACTTC,CASSYSTGVRETQYF
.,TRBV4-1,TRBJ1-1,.,TGCGCCAGCAGCCAAGTCACCACCCGGGCTTTCTTT,CASSQVTTRAFF
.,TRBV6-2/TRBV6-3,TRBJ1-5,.,TGTGCCAGCAGTCGGGCTTCCTATAGCAATCAGCCCCAGCATTTT,CASSRASYSNQPQHF
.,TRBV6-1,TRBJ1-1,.,TGTGCCAGCAGTGAAGCTCAGGGGTACACTGAAGCTTTCTTT,CASSEAQGYTEAFF
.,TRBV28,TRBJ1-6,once,TGTGCCAGCAGTAGGAACAGCAATTCACCCCTCCACTTT,CASSRNSNSPLHF
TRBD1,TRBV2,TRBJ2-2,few,TGTGCCAGCACGGGACAGGGTGGGACCGGGGAGCTGTTTTTT,CASTGQGGTGELFF
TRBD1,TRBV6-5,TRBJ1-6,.,TGTGCCAGCAGTCGACAGGGGAACAATTCACCCCTCCACTTT,CASSRQGNNSPLHF
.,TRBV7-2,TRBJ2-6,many,TGTGCCAGCAGCTTGACAGGGAGGATACGTGGGGCCAACGTCCTGACTTTC,CASSLTGRIRGANVLTF
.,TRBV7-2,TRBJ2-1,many,TGTGCCAGCAGCCCCCCTTTGAATGAGCAGTTCTTC,CASSPPLNEQFF
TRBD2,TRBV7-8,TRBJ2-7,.,TGTGCCAGCGGGAGGGGCAGCGGGTCCTACGAGCAGTACTTC,CASGRGSGSYEQYF
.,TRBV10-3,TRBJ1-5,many,TGTGCCATTAACCGGGACGGAAACAGGCCCCAGCATTTT,CAINRDGNRPQHF
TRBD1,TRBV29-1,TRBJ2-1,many,TGCAGCGCCTCCGGGACAGGGGGATTAACCCTCTACAATGAGCAGTTCTTC,CSASGTGGLTLYNEQFF
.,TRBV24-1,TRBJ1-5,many,TGTGCCACCAGTGATTTGAGGCAGGAGATCAATCAGCCCCAGCATTTT,CATSDLRQEINQPQHF
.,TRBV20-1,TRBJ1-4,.,TGCAGTGCTAGAGAACCGTACAGTGGGGATAGGGAAAAACTGTTTTTT,CSAREPYSGDREKLFF
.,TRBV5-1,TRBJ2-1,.,TGCGCCAGCAGTTTACAGATCAATGAGCAGTTCTTC,CASSLQINEQFF
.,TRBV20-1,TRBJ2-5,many,TGCAGTGCTAGTCACGACTACCAAGAGACCCAGTACTTC,CSASHDYQETQYF
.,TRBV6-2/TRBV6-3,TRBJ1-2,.,TGTGCCAGCAGTCGGGGCCATCCAGACCTCTATGGCTACACCTTC,CASSRGHPDLYGYTF
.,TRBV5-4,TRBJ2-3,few,TGTGCCAGCAGCTTGGGGCAGGGCTCGGAGTATACGCAGTATTTT,CASSLGQGSEYTQYF
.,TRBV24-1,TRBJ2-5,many,TGTGCCACCAGTGACCCCCTGGAGGGGGAGACCCAGTACTTC,CATSDPLEGETQYF
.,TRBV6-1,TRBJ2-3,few,TGTGCCAGCAGTGTCCAACTAGCAGGGGATACGCAGTATTTT,CASSVQLAGDTQYF
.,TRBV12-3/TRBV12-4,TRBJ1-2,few,TGTGCCAGCCTTGGGGCAGTACGGTGGGGCTACACCTTC,CASLGAVRWGYTF
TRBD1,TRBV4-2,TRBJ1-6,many,TGTGCCAGCAGCAAAATAGACAGGGGGCACTCCTATAATTCACCCCTCCACTTT,CASSKIDRGHSYNSPLHF
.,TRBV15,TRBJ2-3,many,TGTGCCACCAGCAGAGACACAGATACGCAGTATTTT,CATSRDTDTQYF
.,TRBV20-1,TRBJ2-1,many,TGCAGTGCTTACGTAGGTTCGATGGGGAACAATGAGCAGTTCTTC,CSAYVGSMGNNEQFF
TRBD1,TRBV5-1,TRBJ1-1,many,TGCGCCAGCAGCCCGGGGACAGCTCACACTGAAGCTTTCTTT,CASSPGTAHTEAFF
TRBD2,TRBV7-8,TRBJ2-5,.,TGTGCCAGCAGCTTAGTGGGGGGGATGGAGACCCAGTACTTC,CASSLVGGMETQYF
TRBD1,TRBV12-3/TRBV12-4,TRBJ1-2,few,TGTGCCAGCAGTCGACAGGGGGAGCGCGGCTACACCTTC,CASSRQGERGYTF
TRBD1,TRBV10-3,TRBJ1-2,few,TGTGCCATCAGTGAAGGAGACAGGGGAAGGGGCTACACCTTC,CAISEGDRGRGYTF
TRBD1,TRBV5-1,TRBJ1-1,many,TGCGCCAGCAGCAGGAGACAGGGGATCGGCACTGAAGCTTTCTTT,CASSRRQGIGTEAFF
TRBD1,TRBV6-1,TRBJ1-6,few,TGTGCCAGCAGTCAAACCCCCGGGACAGGGGATAATTCACCCCTCCACTTT,CASSQTPGTGDNSPLHF
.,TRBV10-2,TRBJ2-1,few,TGCGCCAGCAGTCGTTTCTTTGCGCCCTCCTACAATGAGCAGTTCTTC,CASSRFFAPSYNEQFF
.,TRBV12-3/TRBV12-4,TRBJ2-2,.,TGTGCCAGCAGTTTAAGGGACGCAATGTCCGGGGAGCTGTTTTTT,CASSLRDAMSGELFF
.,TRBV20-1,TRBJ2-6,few,TGCAGTGCTAGGGCCCCAAGTTCTGGGGCCAACGTCCTGACTTTC,CSARAPSSGANVLTF
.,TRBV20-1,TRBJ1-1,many,TGCAGTGCTAGTGACCAGGGGTTTGAAGCTTTCTTT,CSASDQGFEAFF
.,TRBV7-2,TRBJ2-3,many,TGTGCCAGCAGGCCCCAGTCAGATACGCAGTATTTT,CASRPQSDTQYF
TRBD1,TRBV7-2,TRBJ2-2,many,TGTGCCAGCAGCTCCCAGGGGGCCGGGGAGCTGTTTTTT,CASSSQGAGELFF
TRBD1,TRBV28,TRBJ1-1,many,TGTGCCAGCAGGACAGGGGCTGAAGCTTTCTTT,CASRTGAEAFF
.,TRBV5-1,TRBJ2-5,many,TGCGCCAGCAGCTCGACCGGGAGTAGAGAGACCCAGTACTTC,CASSSTGSRETQYF
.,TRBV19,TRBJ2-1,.,TGTGCCAGTAGCAATATAAATCCACTTGAGCAGTTCTTC,CASSNINPLEQFF